Below are 8 T cell receptor beta chains sequenced from a single sample in a study of blood T cells in healthy people across ages. Primers used in a second PCR of roughly 7 to 11 cycles were a sample-barcoded 5' primer and a J-beta primer mix. TCRdb processed the 5' RACE reads anew with MiXCR; each CDR3 protein has one entry. The sample lists almost 300,000 distinct CDR3 sequences, 27% occurring once. Input material: blood. Receptors originate from a woman between 70 and 85 years old in good health.

The rearrangement uses TRBV7-9 and TRBJ2-7; D tentatively reads TRBD1 or TRBD2 (5 bases each). Trimming pared 5 bases from V and 11 bases from J, leaving 16 bases between. The V gene's germline CDR1 is SEHNR and CDR2 FQNEAQ (reference sequence). The CDR3 runs to 12 residues. In nucleotides, the CDR3 is TGTGCCAGCAGCCCCTGGGACGTAGAGAAGTACTTC. As protein: CASSPWDVEKYF.

Many counts were recorded for this clonotype. V usage is TRBV14 and J usage is TRBJ2-4; D may match TRBD1 or TRBD2 (5 bases each). Trimming took 4 bases from V and 3 from J, leaving 16 bases between them. The CDR3 has 16 residues. Germline values: CDR1 SGHDN, CDR2 FVKESK. The CDR3 region is CASSRVGGSGKNIQYF. The CDR3 DNA follows: TGTGCCAGCAGCCGAGTTGGGGGATCGGGCAAAAACATTCAGTACTTC. Together with reference TRBV14 and TRBJ2-4, the CDR3 gives the full variable domain: EAGVTQFPSHSVIEKGQTVTLRCDPISGHDNLYWYRRVMGKEIKFLLHFVKESKQDESGMPNNRFLAERTGGTYSTLKVQPAELEDSGVYFCASSRVGGSGKNIQYFGAGTRLSVL.

V usage is TRBV9 and J usage is TRBJ1-1; 7 bases agree with TRBD1. Germline CDR1 and CDR2: SGDLS and YYNGEE. The CDR3 has 15 amino acids. Trimming cost V 4 bases and J 7 bases; bases outside gene matches: 13. Written as DNA, the CDR3 is TGTGCCAGCAGCCCGCACAGGGGCCCCTCGGGTGAAGCTTTCTTT. Amino acid sequence: CASSPHRGPSGEAFF.

This clonotype has only a few counts. The chain joins TRBV5-1 to TRBJ2-5; weak D call: TRBD2 (6 bases). Germline V CDR1 and CDR2: SGHRS, YFSETQ. Between the trimmed V and J ends, which lost 4 bases and 5 bases, there was a span of 15 bases. The CDR3 has 14 residues. The CDR3 DNA reads as TGCGCCAGCAGCGGTGGGGACTCCTCGGAGACCCAGTACTTC. Its translation is CASSGGDSSETQYF. Complete variable domain (other parts from reference TRBV5-1 and TRBJ2-5): KAGVTQTPRYLIKTRGQQVTLSCSPISGHRSVSWYQQTPGQGLQFLFEYFSETQRNKGNFPGRFSGRQFSNSRSEMNVSTLELGDSALYLCASSGGDSSETQYFGPGTRLLVL.

This CDR3 reads CSAHVGTRVLDEQYF. CDR3 nucleotide sequence: TGCAGTGCCCACGTCGGAACGAGGGTTCTGGACGAGCAGTACTTC. The chain joins TRBV20-1 to TRBJ2-5; D may be TRBD2 (5 bases). The J call may not be correct, given that the DNA end is closer to TRBJ2-7. There are 15 residues in the CDR3. The germline V gene encodes CDR1 DFQATT and CDR2 SNEGSKA (reference sequence).

V and J are TRBV7-3 and TRBJ2-2; D may be TRBD2 (5 bases). CDR1 is SGHTA and CDR2 is FQGTGA in the germline V gene. With 2 bases removed from V and 2 bases from J, the gap between germline ends came to 6 bases. The CDR3 totals 14 residues. The CDR3 DNA is TGTGCCAGCAGCTTAGGGAGCAACACCGGGGAGCTGTTTTTT. As protein: CASSLGSNTGELFF. The complete variable domain, with remaining parts taken from reference TRBV7-3 and TRBJ2-2, reads GAGVSQTPSNKVTEKGKYVELRCDPISGHTALYWYRQSLGQGPEFLIYFQGTGAADDSGLPNDRFFAVRPEGSVSTLKIQRTERGDSAVYLCASSLGSNTGELFFGEGSRLTVL.

This clonotype was counted only a few times. The CDR3 DNA follows: TGTGCCAGCAGCTTAGATGCGAGACAGCCCCAGCATTTT. Its protein is CASSLDARQPQHF. The chain is built from TRBV7-9 and TRBJ1-5; D gene uncertain. V was cut by 1 base and J by 7 bases, with 8 bases left in between. Germline CDR1 reads SEHNR; CDR2 reads FQNEAQ (reference sequence). CDR3 length: 13 amino acids.

This chain connects TRBV29-1 to TRBJ1-2; 7 bases agree with TRBD1. V lost 0 bases, J lost 1 base, and 5 bases stayed unmatched. This CDR3 has 15 residues. In germline, CDR1 is SQVTM, CDR2 ANQGSEA. The CDR3 nucleotides read TGCAGCGTTGAAGAACAGGGGAGAATTAACTATGGCTACACCTTC. Its translation: CSVEEQGRINYGYTF.